This T cell receptor (beta chain) comes out of a study of T cells in Graves' hyperthyroidism and ophthalmopathy. The V and J ends lost 1 base and 4 bases respectively, with 8 bases between them. CDR3 length equals 13 residues. CDR1 SGHTA and CDR2 FQGNSA come from the germline V gene. Amplified TCR beta CDR3 regions derived from RNA transcripts. A set of HTBI primers served as the primers for a first-round RT-PCR of the TCR CDR3. TCRdb used MiXCR to reprocess the multiplex PCR reads, holding one entry per CDR3 protein. Of about 740,000 distinct CDR3 sequences listed, 13% to 15% were seen once; the top ten hold 10%. Ten or more counts support this clonotype. The antigen is not known. Regarding the study as a whole: Clonotypes that were expanded in thyroid above 0.001 mostly appeared in blood too.

This chain connects TRBV7-2 to TRBJ2-7; D may be TRBD2 (6 bases). The clonotype originates from a woman between 18 and 29 years old with Graves' hyperthyroidism. The sequencing input was blood. CDR3: CASSLGEAYEQYF. CDR3 coding DNA: TGTGCCAGCAGCTTAGGGGAGGCGTACGAGCAGTACTTC.